Listed here is a single T cell receptor beta chain. This clonotype appeared many times. The clone's antigen remains unknown. Base qualities are not recorded, but no much larger clone differs from it by a single base. From the cysteine up to the phenylalanine, the CDR3 has a length of 14 residues. Only the CDR3 part of the read is kept: 42 bases, read in frame from the first base. As encoded in the germline V gene, CDR1 is SGHTA while CDR2 is FQGNSA. The germline ends are 17 bases apart after V is trimmed by 6 bases and J by 9 bases. The library relied on PCR. The sample was run on an Illumina HiSeq 2500. To normalize quantification of the TCRbeta repertoire, the TCR libraries were built with molecular barcoding that relied on unique molecular identifiers. In-frame beta chains were kept once TCRdb had trimmed the public reads at Q25 with fastp and called clones with MiXCR. Duplicate CDR3 protein sequences are folded into a single record with the most common DNA and genes. This sample gives fewer than 120,000 distinct CDR3 sequences in total; 10% of them show up just once. Of the sample, more than 7% falls within the top ten clones.

The data belong to a study of T-cell reconstitution after alpha-beta-depleted transplantation in children (TCRdb year 2016). With respect to the entire study: The study quantitatively tracked T-cell immune reconstitution after TCRalphabeta/CD19-depleted allogeneic hematopoietic cell transplantation in children using TCR repertoire profiling.

This clonotype originated in a human donor who donated a stem cell graft to a child with acute lymphoblastic leukemia. The source material was PBMCs from the stem cell graft donor, sampled from the stem cell graft. This chain is built from TRBV7-2 and TRBJ2-2; there is no confident call for the D gene. For the CDR3, the sequence is CASRTAQIGWELFF. The nucleotide sequence is given as TGTGCCAGCAGGACGGCCCAAATAGGGTGGGAGCTGTTTTTT.